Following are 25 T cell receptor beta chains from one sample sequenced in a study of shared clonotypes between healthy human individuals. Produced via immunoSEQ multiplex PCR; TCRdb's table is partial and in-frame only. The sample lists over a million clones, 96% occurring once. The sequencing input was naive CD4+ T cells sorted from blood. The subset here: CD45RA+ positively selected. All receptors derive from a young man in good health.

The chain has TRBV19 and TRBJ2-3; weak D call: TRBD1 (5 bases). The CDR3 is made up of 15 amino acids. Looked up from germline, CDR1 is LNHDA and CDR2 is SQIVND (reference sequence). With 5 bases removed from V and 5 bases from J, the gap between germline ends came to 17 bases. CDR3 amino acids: CASSFGAETVDTQYF. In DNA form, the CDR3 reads TGTGCCAGTAGTTTTGGGGCCGAAACGGTAGATACGCAGTATTTT. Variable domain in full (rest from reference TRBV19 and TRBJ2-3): DGGITQSPKYLFRKEGQNVTLSCEQNLNHDAMYWYRQDPGQGLRLIYYSQIVNDFQKGDIAEGYSVSREKKESFPLTVTSAQKNPTAFYLCASSFGAETVDTQYFGPGTRLTVL.

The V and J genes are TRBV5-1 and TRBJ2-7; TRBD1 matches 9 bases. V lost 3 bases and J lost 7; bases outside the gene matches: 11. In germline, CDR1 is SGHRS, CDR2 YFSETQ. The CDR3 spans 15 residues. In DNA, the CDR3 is TGCGCCAGCAGCTACCCGGGACAGGGAACGGGTGAGCAGTACTTC. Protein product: CASSYPGQGTGEQYF.

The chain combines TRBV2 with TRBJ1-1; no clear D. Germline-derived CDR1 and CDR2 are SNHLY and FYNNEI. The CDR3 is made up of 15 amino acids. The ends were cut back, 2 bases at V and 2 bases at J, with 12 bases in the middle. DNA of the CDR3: TGTGCCAGCAGTGAAATGGGTCAGATTAACACTGAAGCTTTCTTT. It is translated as CASSEMGQINTEAFF.

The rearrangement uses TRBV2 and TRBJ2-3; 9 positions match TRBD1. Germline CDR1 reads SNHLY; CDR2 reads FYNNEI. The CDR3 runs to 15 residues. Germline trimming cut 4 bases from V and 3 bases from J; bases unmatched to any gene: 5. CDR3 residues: CASSVGTGRTDTQYF. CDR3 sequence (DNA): TGTGCCAGCAGTGTCGGGACAGGGAGGACAGATACGCAGTATTTT.

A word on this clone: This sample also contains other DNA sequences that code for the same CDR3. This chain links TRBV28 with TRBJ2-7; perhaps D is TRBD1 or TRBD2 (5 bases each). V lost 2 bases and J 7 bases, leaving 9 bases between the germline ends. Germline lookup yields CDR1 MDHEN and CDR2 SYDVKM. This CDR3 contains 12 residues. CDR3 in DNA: TGTGCCAGCAGTTTACGGGGCTATGAGCAGTACTTC. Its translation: CASSLRGYEQYF.

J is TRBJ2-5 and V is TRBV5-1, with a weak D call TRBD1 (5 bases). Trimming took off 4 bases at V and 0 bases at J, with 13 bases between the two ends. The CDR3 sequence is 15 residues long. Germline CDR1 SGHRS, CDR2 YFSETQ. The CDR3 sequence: CASSPEQVYQETQYF. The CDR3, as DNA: TGCGCCAGCAGCCCCGAACAGGTTTACCAAGAGACCCAGTACTTC.

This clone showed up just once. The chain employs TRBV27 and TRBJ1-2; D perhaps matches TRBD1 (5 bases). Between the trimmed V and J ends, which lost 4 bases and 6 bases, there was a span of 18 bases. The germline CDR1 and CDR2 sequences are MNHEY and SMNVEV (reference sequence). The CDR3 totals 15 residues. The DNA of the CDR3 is TGTGCCAGCAGTTCGACCTTCGGGGGAATGGATGGCTACACCTTC. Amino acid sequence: CASSSTFGGMDGYTF.

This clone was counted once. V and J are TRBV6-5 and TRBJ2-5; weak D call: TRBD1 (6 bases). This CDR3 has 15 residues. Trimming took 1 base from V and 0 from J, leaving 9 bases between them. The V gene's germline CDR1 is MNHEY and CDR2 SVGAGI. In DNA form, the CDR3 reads TGTGCCAGCAGTTACTTCGGACAGAACCAAGAGACCCAGTACTTC. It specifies CASSYFGQNQETQYF.

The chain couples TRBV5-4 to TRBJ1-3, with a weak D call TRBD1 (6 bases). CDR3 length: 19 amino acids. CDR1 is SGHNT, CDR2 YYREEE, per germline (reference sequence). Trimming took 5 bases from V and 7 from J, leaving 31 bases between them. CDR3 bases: TGTGCCAGCAGTAAACTGACGGGACACTCAATAGGTGGGGAGAACACCATATATTTT. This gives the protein CASSKLTGHSIGGENTIYF.

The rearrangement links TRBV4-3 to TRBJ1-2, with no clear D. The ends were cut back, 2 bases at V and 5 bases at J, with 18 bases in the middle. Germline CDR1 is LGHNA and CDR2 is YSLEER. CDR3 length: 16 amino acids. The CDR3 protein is CASSQQRLRGGYGYTF. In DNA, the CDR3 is TGCGCCAGCAGCCAACAGAGACTCAGAGGAGGGTATGGCTACACCTTC.

In nucleotides, the CDR3 is TGTGCCAGCAGTTCCTCACAGGGTTGGGGGCCCGGAGCTGGCGAGCAGTACTTC. As protein: CASSSSQGWGPGAGEQYF. The rearrangement uses TRBV28 and TRBJ2-7; perhaps TRBD1 as D (6 bases). CDR1 MDHEN and CDR2 SYDVKM come from the germline V gene. The CDR3 is 18 residues long. V shed 4 bases and J shed 6 bases, with 28 bases lying between them.

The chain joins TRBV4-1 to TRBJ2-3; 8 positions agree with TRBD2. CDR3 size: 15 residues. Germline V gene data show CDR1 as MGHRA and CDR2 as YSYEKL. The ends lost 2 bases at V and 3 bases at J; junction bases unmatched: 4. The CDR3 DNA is TGCGCCAGCAGCCAATCCCTAGCGGGTACAGATACGCAGTATTTT. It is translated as CASSQSLAGTDTQYF.

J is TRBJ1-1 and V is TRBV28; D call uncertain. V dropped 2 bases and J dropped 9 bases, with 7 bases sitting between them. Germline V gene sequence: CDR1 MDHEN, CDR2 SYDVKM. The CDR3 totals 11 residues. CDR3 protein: CASSLPSKAFF. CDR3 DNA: TGTGCCAGCAGTTTACCCTCTAAAGCTTTCTTT.

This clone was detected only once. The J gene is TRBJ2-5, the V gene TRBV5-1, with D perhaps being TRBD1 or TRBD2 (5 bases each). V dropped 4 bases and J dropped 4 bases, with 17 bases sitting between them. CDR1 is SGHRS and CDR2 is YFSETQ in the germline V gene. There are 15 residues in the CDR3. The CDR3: CASSLTELARETQYF. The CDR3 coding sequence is TGCGCCAGCAGCCTGACAGAGCTAGCCCGAGAGACCCAGTACTTC.

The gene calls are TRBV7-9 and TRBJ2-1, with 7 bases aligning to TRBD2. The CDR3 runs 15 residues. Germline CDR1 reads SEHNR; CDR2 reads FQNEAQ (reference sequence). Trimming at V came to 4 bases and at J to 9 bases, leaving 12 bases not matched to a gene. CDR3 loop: CASSSGAGVSSEQFF. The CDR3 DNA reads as TGTGCCAGCAGCTCGGGTGCGGGAGTTAGTAGTGAGCAGTTCTTC.

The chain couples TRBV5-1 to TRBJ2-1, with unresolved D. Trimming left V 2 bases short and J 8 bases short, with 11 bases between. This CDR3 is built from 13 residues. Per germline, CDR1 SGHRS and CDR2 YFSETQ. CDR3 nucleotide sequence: TGCGCCAGCAGCTTTCAGGCAGTCGATGAGCAGTTCTTC. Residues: CASSFQAVDEQFF.

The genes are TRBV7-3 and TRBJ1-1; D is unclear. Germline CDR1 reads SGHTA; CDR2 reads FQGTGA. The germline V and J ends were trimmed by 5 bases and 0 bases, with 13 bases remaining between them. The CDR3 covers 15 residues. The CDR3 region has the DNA TGTGCCAGCAGCCTAAGACCGGCCATGAACACTGAAGCTTTCTTT. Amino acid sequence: CASSLRPAMNTEAFF.

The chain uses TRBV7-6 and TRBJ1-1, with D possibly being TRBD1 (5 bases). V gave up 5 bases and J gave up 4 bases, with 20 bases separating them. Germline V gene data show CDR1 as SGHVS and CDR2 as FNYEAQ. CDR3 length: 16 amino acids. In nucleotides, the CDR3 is TGTGCCAGCAGCCTGACGACCCACGACAGCCCCACTGAAGCTTTCTTT. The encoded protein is CASSLTTHDSPTEAFF.

The DNA of the CDR3 is TGTGCCAGCACCCTAGGACAGGGCCGAAACACTGAAGCTTTCTTT. Protein: CASTLGQGRNTEAFF. This chain links TRBV2 with TRBJ1-1, with TRBD1 matching over 8 bases. The V gene's germline CDR1 is SNHLY and CDR2 FYNNEI. J lost 2 bases, V lost 7 bases, and 9 bases had no gene match. The CDR3 is 15 amino acids.

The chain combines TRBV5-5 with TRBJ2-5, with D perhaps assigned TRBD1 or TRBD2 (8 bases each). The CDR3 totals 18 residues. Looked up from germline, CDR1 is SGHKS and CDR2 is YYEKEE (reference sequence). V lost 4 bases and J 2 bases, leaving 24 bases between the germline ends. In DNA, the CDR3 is TGTGCCAGCAGCCCCAACAAACTAGCGGACAGGGTTCAAGAGACCCAGTACTTC. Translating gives CASSPNKLADRVQETQYF.

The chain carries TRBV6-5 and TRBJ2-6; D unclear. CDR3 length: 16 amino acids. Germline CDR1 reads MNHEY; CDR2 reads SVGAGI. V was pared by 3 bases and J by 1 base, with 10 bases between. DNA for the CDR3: TGTGCCAGCAGTTATTTTATGGGGTCTGGGGCCAACGTCCTGACTTTC. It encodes CASSYFMGSGANVLTF.

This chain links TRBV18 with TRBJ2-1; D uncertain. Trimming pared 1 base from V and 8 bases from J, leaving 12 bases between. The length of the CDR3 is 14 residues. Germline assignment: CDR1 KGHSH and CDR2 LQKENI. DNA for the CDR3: TGTGCCAGCTCACCACAGACGGCAAATTATGAGCAGTTCTTC. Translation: CASSPQTANYEQFF.

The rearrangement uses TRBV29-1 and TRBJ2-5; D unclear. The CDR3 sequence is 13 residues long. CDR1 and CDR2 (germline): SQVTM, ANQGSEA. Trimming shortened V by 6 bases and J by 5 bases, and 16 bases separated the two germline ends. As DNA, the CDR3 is TGCAGCGTCCGGCCTGGTAACGGGGAGACCCAGTACTTC. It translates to CSVRPGNGETQYF.

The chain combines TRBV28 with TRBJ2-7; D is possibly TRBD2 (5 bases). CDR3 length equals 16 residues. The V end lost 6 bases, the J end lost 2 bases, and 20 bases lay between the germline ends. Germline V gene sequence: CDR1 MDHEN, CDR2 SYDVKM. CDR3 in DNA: TGTGCCAGCAGACCAGACGCCACTAGGGTCCCCTACGAGCAGTACTTC. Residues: CASRPDATRVPYEQYF.

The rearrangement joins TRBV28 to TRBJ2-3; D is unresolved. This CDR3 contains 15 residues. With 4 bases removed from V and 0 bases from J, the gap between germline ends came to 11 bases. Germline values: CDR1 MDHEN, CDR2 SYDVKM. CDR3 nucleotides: TGTGCCAGCAGTTCAGATTTACCTAGCACAGATACGCAGTATTTT. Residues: CASSSDLPSTDTQYF.